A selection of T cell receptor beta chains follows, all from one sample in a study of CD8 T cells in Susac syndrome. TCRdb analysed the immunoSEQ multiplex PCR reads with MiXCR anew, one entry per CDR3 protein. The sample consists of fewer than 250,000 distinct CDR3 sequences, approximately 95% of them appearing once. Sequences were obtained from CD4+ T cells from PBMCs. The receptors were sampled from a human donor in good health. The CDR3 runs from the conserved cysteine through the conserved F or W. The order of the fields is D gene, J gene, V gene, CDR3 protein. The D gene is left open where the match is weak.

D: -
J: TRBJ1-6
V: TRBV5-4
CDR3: CASSPPPGILGSPLHF

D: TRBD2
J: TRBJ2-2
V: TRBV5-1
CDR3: CASSRTSGGNSGELFF

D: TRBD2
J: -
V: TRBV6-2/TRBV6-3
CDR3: CASGGTSGGAQFF

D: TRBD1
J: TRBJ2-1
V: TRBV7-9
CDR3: CAGQGYNEQFF

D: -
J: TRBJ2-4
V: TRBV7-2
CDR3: CASSLVRIGQTAKNIQYF

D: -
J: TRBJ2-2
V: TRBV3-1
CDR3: CASSQVGTLFAAGELFF

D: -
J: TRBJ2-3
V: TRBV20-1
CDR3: CSAPGPGSTDTQYF

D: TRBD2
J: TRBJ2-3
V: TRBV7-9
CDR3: CASSPGVAGEGDTQYF

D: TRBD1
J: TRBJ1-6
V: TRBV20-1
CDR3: CSALDRASNSPLHF

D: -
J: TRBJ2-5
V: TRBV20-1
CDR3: CSAPKETQYF

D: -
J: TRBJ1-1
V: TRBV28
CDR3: CASSPGRGNTEAFF

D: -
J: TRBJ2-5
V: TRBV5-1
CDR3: CASTNIGTDRTQYF

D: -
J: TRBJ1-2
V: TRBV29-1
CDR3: CSVVLGRRPNYGYTF

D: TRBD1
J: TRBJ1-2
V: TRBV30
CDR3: CAWSRGKTGELNYGYTF

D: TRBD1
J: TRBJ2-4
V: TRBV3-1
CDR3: CASSLRTGSKNIQYF

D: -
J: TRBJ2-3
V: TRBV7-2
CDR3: CASSVPADTQYF

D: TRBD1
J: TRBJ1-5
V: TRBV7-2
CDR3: CANSGQGGLTNQPQHF

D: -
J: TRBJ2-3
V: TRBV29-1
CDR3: CSVRDRTSDTQYF

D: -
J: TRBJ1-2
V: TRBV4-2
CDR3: CASSQGVGKGDYGYTF

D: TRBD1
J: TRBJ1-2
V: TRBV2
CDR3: CASSSGTGPTYGYTF

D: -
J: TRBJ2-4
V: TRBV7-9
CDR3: CASSPGTAERNIQYF

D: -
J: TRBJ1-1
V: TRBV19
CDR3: CATLLNTEAFF

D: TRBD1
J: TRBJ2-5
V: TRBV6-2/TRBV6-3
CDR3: CASRRTGVTGTQYF

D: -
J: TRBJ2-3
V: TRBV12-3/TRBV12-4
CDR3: CASSLFGRDTQYF

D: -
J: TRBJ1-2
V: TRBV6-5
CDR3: CASSLRGLGYTF

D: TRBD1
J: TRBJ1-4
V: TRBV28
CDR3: CASSTGGRNEKLFF

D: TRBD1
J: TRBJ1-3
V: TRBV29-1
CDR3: CSATGLGNTIYF

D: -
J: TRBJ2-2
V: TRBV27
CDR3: CASTLGHANTGELFF

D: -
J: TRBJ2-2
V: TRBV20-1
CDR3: CSASPTSGVGGELFF

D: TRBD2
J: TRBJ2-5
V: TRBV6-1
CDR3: CASSRLAGGPGETQYF

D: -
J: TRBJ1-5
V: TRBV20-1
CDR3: CSARVGAYSNQPQHF

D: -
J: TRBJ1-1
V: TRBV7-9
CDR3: CASSFRTVTTEAFF

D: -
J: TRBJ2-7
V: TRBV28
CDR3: CASSRTRRKLAEGPNEQYF

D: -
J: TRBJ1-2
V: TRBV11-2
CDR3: CASTLSSRTDAYGYTF

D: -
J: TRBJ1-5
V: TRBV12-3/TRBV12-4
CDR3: CASSYVTGASNQPQHF

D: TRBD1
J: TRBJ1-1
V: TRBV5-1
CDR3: CASSPRDRLNTEAFF

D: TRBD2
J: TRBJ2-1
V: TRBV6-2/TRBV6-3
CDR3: CASSNPSGEQFF

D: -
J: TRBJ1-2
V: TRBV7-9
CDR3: CASSLLGGDYGYTF

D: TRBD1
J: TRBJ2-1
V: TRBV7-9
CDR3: CASSLGTGGQNEQFF

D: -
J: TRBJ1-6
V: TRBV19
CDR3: CASSMPVLASPLHF

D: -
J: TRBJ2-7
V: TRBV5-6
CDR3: CASSLAGSSYEQYF

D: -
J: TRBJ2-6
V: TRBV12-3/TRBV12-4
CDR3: CASSLGWERPGANVLTF

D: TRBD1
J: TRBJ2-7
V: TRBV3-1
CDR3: CASSQPGTGVYEQYF

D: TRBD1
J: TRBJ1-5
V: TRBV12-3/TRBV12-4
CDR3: CASSRTGYQPQHF

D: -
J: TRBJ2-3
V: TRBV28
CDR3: CASWGASTDTQYF